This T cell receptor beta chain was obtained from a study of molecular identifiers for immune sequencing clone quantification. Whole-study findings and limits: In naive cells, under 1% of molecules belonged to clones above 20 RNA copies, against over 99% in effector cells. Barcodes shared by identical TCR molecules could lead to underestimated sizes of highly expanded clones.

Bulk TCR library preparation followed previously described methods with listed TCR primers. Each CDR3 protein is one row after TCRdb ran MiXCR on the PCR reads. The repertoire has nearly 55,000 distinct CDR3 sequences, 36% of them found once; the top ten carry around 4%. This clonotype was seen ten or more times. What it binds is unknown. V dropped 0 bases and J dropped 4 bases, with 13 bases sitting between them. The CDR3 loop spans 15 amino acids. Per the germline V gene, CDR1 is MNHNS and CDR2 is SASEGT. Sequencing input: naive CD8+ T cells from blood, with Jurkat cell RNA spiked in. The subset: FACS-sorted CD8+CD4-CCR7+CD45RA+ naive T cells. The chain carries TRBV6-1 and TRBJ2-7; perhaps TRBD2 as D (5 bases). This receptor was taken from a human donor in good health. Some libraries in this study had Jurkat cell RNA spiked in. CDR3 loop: CASSEAYSRGYEQYF. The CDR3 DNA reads TGTGCCAGCAGTGAAGCGTACAGCCGGGGATACGAGCAGTACTTC.